This TCR beta chain was retrieved from a study of T cells in tuberculosis (dated by TCRdb to about 2018). Turning to the overall study: To characterize T cells specific for the mycobacterial lipid antigen glucose monomycolate (GMM), the study used CD1B tetramers together with high-throughput TCR immunosequencing. With ten or so people per group, a South African clinical cohort compared IGRA-negative adolescents, IGRA-positive adolescents with latent tuberculosis, and adults with active tuberculosis. Study-level results and caveats: Using GEM motif frequencies, a classifier achieved over 55% accuracy, whereas a classifier built on the diverse GMM-specific repertoire got to roughly 87% accuracy (AUROC about 0.9). Which clinical samples got chosen depended on the availability of cryopreserved specimens, and the active tuberculosis cases were adults, whereas the controls were adolescents. Compared with IGRA-negative controls, TCR-alpha repertoires from active tuberculosis had smaller mean NN-distances to GMM-specific TCRs, which suggests clonal expansion of these TCRs. The smaller NN-distances in active tuberculosis patients were driven in part by shorter CDR3-alpha lengths, while the difference seen for TCR-beta was not statistically significant.

At study entry, adolescents were screened for latent tuberculosis infection by tuberculin skin test and QuantiFERON-TB GOLD In-Tube IGRA. Immunosequencing was performed on unsorted cryopreserved PBMC and covered about 110,000 T cells per clinical donor on average. Eleven high schools in the Worcester region of the Western Cape, South Africa, served as enrollment sites for adolescents aged 12 to 18 years. Roughly 10 M. tuberculosis-infected and some 10 uninfected adolescents were selected with matching for age and sex. PBMC from adolescents were isolated by density centrifugation from freshly drawn heparinized blood and were then cryopreserved. TCR libraries were generated with the immunoSEQ multiplex PCR assay, using TCR-beta and/or TCR-alpha/delta assays for each sample. The amplified TCR libraries were sequenced using the Illumina high-throughput platform. In the source study's methods: Clustering and dimensionality reduction relied on pairwise TCRdist distances among GMM-specific receptors from T cells that were either sorted ex vivo or expanded in vitro. Each clinical repertoire was scored by mean NN-distance, the average TCRdist to the nearest 10% of tetramer-positive reference sequences. To compute GEM TCR motif frequency, the fraction of unique TCRs matching known GEM sequences by V/J usage and CDR3 length was calculated. Linear discriminant analysis with leave-one-out cross-validation, implemented in scikit-learn, was used to classify active tuberculosis. The table was pulled from immuneACCESS by TCRdb, which kept in-frame rearrangements only. Such tables lose some clones; where checked, under half of the loss comes from unresolved V genes, and the rest has no known cause. V and J calls and clone size are copied from that table; D and trimming were computed from the DNA. This sample lists tens of thousands of clones; more than 80% were detected once. Jointly, the top ten make up 15% to 20% of the sample.

As for this clone: No antigen is known for it. Per-base quality was not reported, and no clone a single base away is much larger than it.

What was sequenced was PBMCs. The sequence derives from a donor aged 10 to 29 with latent tuberculosis or without tuberculosis infection. Some clones in this sample may be carry-over from other donors' samples.

DNA sequence: TGCAGCGCCGCAGGGGGGACAGGGAACACTGAAGCTTTCTTT. It translates to CSAAGGTGNTEAFF. Recombination joined TRBV29-1 with TRBJ1-1, with 8 junctional bases fitting TRBD1. Trimming leaves V shorter by 7 bases and J shorter by 1 base, with the junction holding 8 bases beyond the gene matches. Taken from cysteine to phenylalanine, the CDR3 has 14 residues. The sequence is cut down to CDR3 DNA, 42 bases in frame from base 1. CDR1 and CDR2 (SQVTM, ANQGSEA) derive from the germline V gene.